The entry below describes one TCR beta chain. Its antigen is unidentified. The record originates from a study of post-analysis software for immune sequencing data. Study findings and constraints: About 5 TRBV segments (TRBV5-6, TRBV5-1 and TRBV20-1 among them) occurred more frequently in patients than in controls.

Unique molecular identifiers were present in the TCR beta cDNA libraries. T cells numbering roughly 1 to 10 million yielded about 500,000 cDNA molecules. Each CDR3 protein gets one entry after TCRdb re-called the PCR reads with MiXCR. The sample contains approximately 630,000 distinct CDR3 sequences, approximately 59% of which appear only once. The germline V gene has CDR1 SQVTM and CDR2 ANQGSEA. This CDR3 is 12 amino acids long. Trimming shortened V by 3 bases and J by 11 bases, and 16 bases separated the two germline ends. The V and J genes are TRBV29-1 and TRBJ2-5, with D perhaps TRBD2 (5 bases). The TCR was taken from a girl aged 2 to 10 with multiple sclerosis. The sequenced sample was blood. CDR3 nucleotides: TGCAGCGTTGAGGACGGGGAAACGGAGCAGTACTTC. It is translated as CSVEDGETEQYF.